Presented here are 20 T cell receptor beta chains from one specimen sequenced in a study of control samples from healthy donors and cancer patients. Generated by immunoSEQ multiplex PCR, the TCRdb table keeps only in-frame clones and is missing some. The sample contains 70,000 to 95,000 clones, more than 70% of which appear only once. Material for sequencing was blood. These receptors all come from a man in his forties or fifties in good health.

The rearrangement links TRBV7-2 to TRBJ2-3; TRBD2 agrees at 16 bases. The ends lost 3 bases at V and 6 bases at J; junction bases unmatched: 9. Germline lookup yields CDR1 SGHTA and CDR2 FQGNSA. The CDR3 extends over 18 amino acids. The CDR3 DNA sequence: TGTGCCAGCAGCTTGACCCCCGGGACTAGCGGGAGGGTGGATACGCAGTATTTT. Encoded protein: CASSLTPGTSGRVDTQYF.

V is TRBV6-1 and J is TRBJ2-3; D gene uncertain. From germline, CDR1 is MNHNS and CDR2 SASEGT. Trimming cost V 3 bases and J 2 bases, with 9 bases left between them. The CDR3 length is 14 residues. In DNA, the CDR3 is TGTGCCAGCAGTGATTTCCACACCACAGATACGCAGTATTTT. It is translated as CASSDFHTTDTQYF.

The chain is built from TRBV15 and TRBJ2-2, with D hard to call. The length of the CDR3 is 16 residues. The germline CDR1 and CDR2 sequences are LNHNV and YYDKDF (reference sequence). Trimming took 0 bases from V and 4 from J, leaving 12 bases between them. CDR3 protein: CATSREDFPSTGELFF. The CDR3 DNA sequence: TGTGCCACCAGCAGAGAAGACTTCCCCTCCACCGGGGAGCTGTTTTTT.

This clone occurred a few times. The chain couples TRBV7-3 to TRBJ1-2; D remains unclear. CDR3 length: 14 residues. Germline CDR1 SGHTA, CDR2 FQGTGA. V shed 4 bases and J shed 7 bases, with 16 bases lying between them. CDR3 region: CASSSDPRWGGYTF. In nucleotides, the CDR3 is TGTGCCAGCAGCTCGGATCCCAGGTGGGGTGGCTACACCTTC.

The V gene is TRBV2, the J gene TRBJ1-1; 8 bases are a match to TRBD1. Trimming removed 5 bases from V and 5 bases from J; junction bases left unmatched: 7. CDR3 length: 14 amino acids. Germline V gene lookup returns CDR1 SNHLY and CDR2 FYNNEI. DNA for the CDR3: TGTGCCAGCAGTTGGGGGACAGGTCCAACTGAAGCTTTCTTT. The encoded protein is CASSWGTGPTEAFF.

The chain employs TRBV29-1 and TRBJ1-2; the D gene is possibly TRBD1 (6 bases). Trimming took off 4 bases at V and 4 bases at J, with 13 bases between the two ends. The CDR3 sequence is 13 residues long. In germline, CDR1 is SQVTM, CDR2 ANQGSEA. This CDR3 is CSVALGQGYGYTF. The CDR3 nucleotides are TGCAGCGTTGCGCTGGGACAAGGCTATGGCTACACCTTC. Based on the CDR3 plus reference TRBV29-1 and TRBJ1-2, the full variable domain is SAVISQKPSRDICQRGTSLTIQCQVDSQVTMMFWYRQQPGQSLTLIATANQGSEATYESGFVIDKFPISRPNLTFSTLTVSNMSPEDSSIYLCSVALGQGYGYTFGSGTRLTVV.

The chain joins TRBV13 to TRBJ2-3, with 7 positions matching TRBD1. The V gene end was trimmed by 6 bases and the J gene end by 4 bases; junction bases not matched to a gene: 7. The CDR3 is made up of 14 amino acids. CDR1 is PRHDT and CDR2 is FYEKMQ in the germline V gene (reference sequence). This CDR3 reads CASSTGVRADTQYF. CDR3 nucleotides: TGTGCCAGCAGTACAGGGGTCCGGGCAGATACGCAGTATTTT.

The V gene is TRBV18, the J gene TRBJ1-5; perhaps TRBD1 as D (5 bases). Germline-derived CDR1 and CDR2 are KGHSH and LQKENI. This CDR3 has 13 amino acids. V was cut by 6 bases and J by 6 bases, with 12 bases left in between. The CDR3 loop reads CASSPGGAQPQHF. The CDR3 region has the DNA TGTGCCAGCTCCCCTGGGGGTGCTCAGCCCCAGCATTTT.

The chain is built from TRBV6-5 and TRBJ1-5, with D perhaps matching TRBD1 (5 bases). CDR3 size: 14 residues. The V end lost 5 bases, the J end lost 1 base, and 9 bases lay between the germline ends. Germline values: CDR1 MNHEY, CDR2 SVGAGI. The CDR3 protein is CASSPGGSNQPQHF. CDR3 coding DNA: TGTGCCAGCAGTCCGGGGGGGAGCAATCAGCCCCAGCATTTT.

This clone appeared once. The chain uses TRBV6-5 and TRBJ1-1; tentative D call: TRBD1 (6 bases). The germline CDR1 and CDR2 sequences are MNHEY and SVGAGI. This CDR3 is built from 12 residues. CDR3 region: CAGTRGYTEAFF. DNA of the CDR3: TGTGCGGGGACGAGGGGGTACACTGAAGCTTTCTTT.

The chain uses TRBV25-1 and TRBJ1-1; D gene ambiguous. This CDR3 spans 13 amino acids. Germline V gene data show CDR1 as MGHDK and CDR2 as SYGVNS. The V end was cut by 6 bases, the J end by 3 bases, with 11 bases between. The CDR3 protein is CASSPGGYTEAFF. Written as DNA, the CDR3 is TGTGCCAGCAGCCCGGGTGGGTACACTGAAGCTTTCTTT.

J is TRBJ1-6 and V is TRBV30, with a weak D call TRBD1 (5 bases). Germline V gives CDR1 GTSNPN, CDR2 SVGIG (reference sequence). The CDR3 has 16 amino acids. Trimming removed 1 base from V and 3 bases from J, with 13 bases in between. The DNA of the CDR3 is TGTGCCTGGAGTGGGACGGGACTGCACTATAATTCACCCCTCCACTTT. This encodes CAWSGTGLHYNSPLHF. The variable domain in full, with the rest retrieved from reference TRBV30 and TRBJ1-6, is SQTIHQWPATLVQPVGSPLSLECTVEGTSNPNLYWYRQAAGRGLQLLFYSVGIGQISSEVPQNLSASRPQDRQFILSSKKLLLSDSGFYLCAWSGTGLHYNSPLHFGNGTRLTVT.

This chain connects TRBV5-1 to TRBJ2-7, with D unresolved. Germline CDR1 reads SGHRS; CDR2 reads YFSETQ. The germline V and J ends were trimmed by 0 bases and 3 bases, with 7 bases remaining between them. The CDR3 covers 13 residues. CDR3 nucleotide sequence: TGCGCCAGCAGCTTGGAGGCAAACTACGAGCAGTACTTC. This sequence encodes CASSLEANYEQYF.

This clone was recorded only once. The chain recombines TRBV4-1 with TRBJ1-2, with D tentatively TRBD1 (6 bases). Germline V gene lookup returns CDR1 MGHRA and CDR2 YSYEKL. CDR3 length equals 15 residues. V was cut by 2 bases and J by 4 bases, with 14 bases left in between. CDR3 coding DNA: TGCGCCAGCAGCCAAACGACAGGATCATTCTATGGCTACACCTTC. Translating gives CASSQTTGSFYGYTF.

The chain links TRBV10-3 to TRBJ1-2; 11 positions agree with TRBD1. CDR1 and CDR2 (germline): ENHRY, SYGVKD. J gave up 7 bases and V 11 bases, and 6 bases lay outside the gene matches. The length of the CDR3 is 12 residues. For the CDR3, the DNA is TGTGCCTCCGGACAGGGGGCGCCTGGCTACACCTTC. Encoded protein: CASGQGAPGYTF.

This chain joins TRBV6-6 and TRBJ2-2; D possibly matches TRBD1 or TRBD2 (7 bases each). From germline, CDR1 is MNHNY and CDR2 SVGAGI (reference sequence). CDR3 length equals 14 residues. Trimming took off 4 bases at V and 5 bases at J, with 11 bases between the two ends. As DNA, the CDR3 is TGTGCCAGCAGTTCCAGGGGGGGAACCGGGGAGCTGTTTTTT. Translating it yields CASSSRGGTGELFF.

This clone appeared once. The chain combines TRBV5-6 with TRBJ1-3, with D hard to call. Looked up from germline, CDR1 is SGHDT and CDR2 is YYEEEE. V shed 5 bases and J shed 4 bases, with 16 bases lying between them. The CDR3 length is 15 residues. This CDR3 is CASSLGDGRGNTIYF. Written as DNA, the CDR3 is TGTGCCAGCAGTCTTGGAGACGGGAGGGGAAACACCATATATTTT.

The DNA of the CDR3 is TGTGCCAGCAAAACTAATTACAGGGCCCGCTGCACCTTC. It translates to CASKTNYRARCTF. This rearrangement joins TRBV11-2 to TRBJ1-2, with a weak D call TRBD1 (6 bases). Germline V CDR1 and CDR2: SGHAT, FQNNGV. The CDR3 runs 13 residues. The germline V and J ends were trimmed by 7 bases and 13 bases, with 22 bases remaining between them. The full variable domain, rest sourced from reference TRBV11-2 and TRBJ1-2, is EAGVAQSPRYKIIEKRQSVAFWCNPISGHATLYWYQQILGQGPKLLIQFQNNGVVDDSQLPKDRFSAERLKGVDSTLKIQPAKLEDSAVYLCASKTNYRARCTFGSGTRLTVV.

The table lists this clone with a count of one. This chain links TRBV28 with TRBJ2-3; D unclear. The CDR3 loop spans 15 amino acids. The V gene's germline CDR1 is MDHEN and CDR2 SYDVKM. The V and J ends lost 5 bases and 0 bases respectively, with 12 bases between them. CDR3 amino acids: CASSTQGRSTDTQYF. As DNA, the CDR3 is TGTGCCAGCAGTACACAAGGACGAAGCACAGATACGCAGTATTTT.

CDR3 coding DNA: TGTGCCAGCAGTGACCGGGACAGTTTGCTAAAACTGTTTTTT. This encodes CASSDRDSLLKLFF. This chain uses TRBV6-2 or TRBV6-3 with TRBJ1-4, with TRBD1 matching over 7 bases. J gave up 10 bases and V 5 bases, and 10 bases lay outside the gene matches. There are 14 residues in the CDR3. From germline, CDR1 is MNHEY and CDR2 SVGEGT.